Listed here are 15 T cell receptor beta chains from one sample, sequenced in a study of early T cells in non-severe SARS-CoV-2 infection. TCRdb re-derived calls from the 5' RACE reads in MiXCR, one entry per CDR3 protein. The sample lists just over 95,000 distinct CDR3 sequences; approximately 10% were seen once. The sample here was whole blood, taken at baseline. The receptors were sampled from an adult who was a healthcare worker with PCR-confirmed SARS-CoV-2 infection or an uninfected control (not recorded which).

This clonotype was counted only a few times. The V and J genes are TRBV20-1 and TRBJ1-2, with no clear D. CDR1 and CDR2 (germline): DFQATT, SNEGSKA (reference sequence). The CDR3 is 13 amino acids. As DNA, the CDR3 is TGCAGGGCAGGTCGAGCGTCGAACTATGGCTACACCTTC. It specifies CRAGRASNYGYTF.

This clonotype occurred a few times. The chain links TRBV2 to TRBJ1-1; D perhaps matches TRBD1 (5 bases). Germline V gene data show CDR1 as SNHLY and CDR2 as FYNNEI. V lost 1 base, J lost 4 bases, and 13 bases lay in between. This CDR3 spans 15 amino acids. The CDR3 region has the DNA TGTGCCAGCAGTGAAGAGACTCGTAGGGGCACTGAAGCTTTCTTT. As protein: CASSEETRRGTEAFF.

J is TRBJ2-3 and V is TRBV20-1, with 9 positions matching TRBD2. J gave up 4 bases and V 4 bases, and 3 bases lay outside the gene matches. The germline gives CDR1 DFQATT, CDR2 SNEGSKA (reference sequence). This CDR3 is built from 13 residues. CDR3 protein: CSAMTSGSDTQYF. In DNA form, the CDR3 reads TGCAGTGCTATGACTAGCGGCTCAGATACGCAGTATTTT.

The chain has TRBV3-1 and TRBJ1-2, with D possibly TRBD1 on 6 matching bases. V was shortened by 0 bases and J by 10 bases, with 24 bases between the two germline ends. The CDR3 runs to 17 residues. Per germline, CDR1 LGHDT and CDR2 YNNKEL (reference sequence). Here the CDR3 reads CASSQDSPGARWGLYTF. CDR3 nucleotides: TGTGCCAGCAGCCAAGATAGCCCGGGGGCCCGCTGGGGCCTCTACACCTTC.

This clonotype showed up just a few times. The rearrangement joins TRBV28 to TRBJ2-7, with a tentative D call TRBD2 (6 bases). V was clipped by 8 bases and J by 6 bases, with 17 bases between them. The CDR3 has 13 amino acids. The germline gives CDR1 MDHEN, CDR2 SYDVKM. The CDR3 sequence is CASQAPGVGEQYF. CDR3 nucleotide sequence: TGTGCCAGCCAAGCTCCGGGGGTCGGCGAGCAGTACTTC.

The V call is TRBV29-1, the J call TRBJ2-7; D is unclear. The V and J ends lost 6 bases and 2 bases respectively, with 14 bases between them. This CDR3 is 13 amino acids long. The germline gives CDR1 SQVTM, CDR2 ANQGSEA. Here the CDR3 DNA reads TGCAGCGTAATTGAAACAGAGACCTACGAGCAGTACTTC. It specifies CSVIETETYEQYF.

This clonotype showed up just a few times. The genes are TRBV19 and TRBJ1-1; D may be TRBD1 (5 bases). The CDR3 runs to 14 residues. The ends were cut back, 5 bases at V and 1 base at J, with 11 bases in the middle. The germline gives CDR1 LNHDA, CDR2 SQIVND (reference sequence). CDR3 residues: CASSREGKNTEAFF. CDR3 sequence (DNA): TGTGCCAGTAGTCGGGAGGGGAAGAACACTGAAGCTTTCTTT. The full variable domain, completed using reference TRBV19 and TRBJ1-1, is DGGITQSPKYLFRKEGQNVTLSCEQNLNHDAMYWYRQDPGQGLRLIYYSQIVNDFQKGDIAEGYSVSREKKESFPLTVTSAQKNPTAFYLCASSREGKNTEAFFGQGTRLTVV.

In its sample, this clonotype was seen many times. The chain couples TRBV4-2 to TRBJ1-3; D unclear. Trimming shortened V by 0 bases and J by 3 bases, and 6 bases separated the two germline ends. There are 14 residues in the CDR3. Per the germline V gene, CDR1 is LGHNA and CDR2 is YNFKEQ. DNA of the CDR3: TGTGCCAGCAGCCAAGACAGACTTGGAAACACCATATATTTT. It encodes CASSQDRLGNTIYF.

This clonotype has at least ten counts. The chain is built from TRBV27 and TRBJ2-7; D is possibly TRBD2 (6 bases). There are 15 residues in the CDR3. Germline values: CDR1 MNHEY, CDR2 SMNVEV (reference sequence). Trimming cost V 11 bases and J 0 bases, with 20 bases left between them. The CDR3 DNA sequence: TGTGCCGCGGCCGGAGTCGGGGGAGGCTCCTACGAGCAGTACTTC. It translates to CAAAGVGGGSYEQYF.

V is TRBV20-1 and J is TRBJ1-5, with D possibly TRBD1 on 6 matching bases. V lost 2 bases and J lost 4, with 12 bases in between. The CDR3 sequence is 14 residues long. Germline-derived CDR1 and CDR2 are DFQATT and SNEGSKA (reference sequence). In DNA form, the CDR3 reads TGCAGTGCTAGAAGTGGGCAGGGGAATCAGCCCCAGCATTTT. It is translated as CSARSGQGNQPQHF.

DNA of the CDR3: TGTGCCAGCACGGCCACCGGGGAGCTGTTTTTT. Protein product: CASTATGELFF. The chain employs TRBV27 and TRBJ2-2; no firm D call. CDR3 length equals 11 residues. Germline V gene lookup returns CDR1 MNHEY and CDR2 SMNVEV (reference sequence). Trimming removed 7 bases at V and 4 bases at J, with 4 bases between.

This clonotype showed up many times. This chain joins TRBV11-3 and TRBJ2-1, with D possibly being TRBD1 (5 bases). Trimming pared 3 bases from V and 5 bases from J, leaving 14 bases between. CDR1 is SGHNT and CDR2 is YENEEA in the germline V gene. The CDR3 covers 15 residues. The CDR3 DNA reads TGTGCCAGCAGCTTGGCTTCGCTCAGGGACAATGAGCAGTTCTTC. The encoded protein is CASSLASLRDNEQFF.

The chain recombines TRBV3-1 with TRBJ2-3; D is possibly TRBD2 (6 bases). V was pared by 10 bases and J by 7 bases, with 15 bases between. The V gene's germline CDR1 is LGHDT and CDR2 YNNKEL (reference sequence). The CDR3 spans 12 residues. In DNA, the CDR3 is TGTGCCACGGAGACGGGACTTAATACGCAGTATTTT. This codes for CATETGLNTQYF.

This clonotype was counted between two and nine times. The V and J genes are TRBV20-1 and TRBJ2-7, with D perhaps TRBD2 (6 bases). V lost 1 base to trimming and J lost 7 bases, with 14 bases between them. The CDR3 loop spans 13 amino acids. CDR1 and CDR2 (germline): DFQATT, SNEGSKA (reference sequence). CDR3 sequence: CSARVDYSSEQYF. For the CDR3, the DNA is TGCAGTGCTAGAGTGGACTACTCCTCAGAGCAGTACTTC.

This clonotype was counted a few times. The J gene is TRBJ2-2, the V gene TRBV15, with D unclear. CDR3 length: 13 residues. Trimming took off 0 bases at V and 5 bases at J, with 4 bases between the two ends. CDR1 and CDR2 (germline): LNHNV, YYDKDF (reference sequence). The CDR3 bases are TGTGCCACCAGCAGAGATGAGACCGGGGAGCTGTTTTTT. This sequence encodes CATSRDETGELFF.